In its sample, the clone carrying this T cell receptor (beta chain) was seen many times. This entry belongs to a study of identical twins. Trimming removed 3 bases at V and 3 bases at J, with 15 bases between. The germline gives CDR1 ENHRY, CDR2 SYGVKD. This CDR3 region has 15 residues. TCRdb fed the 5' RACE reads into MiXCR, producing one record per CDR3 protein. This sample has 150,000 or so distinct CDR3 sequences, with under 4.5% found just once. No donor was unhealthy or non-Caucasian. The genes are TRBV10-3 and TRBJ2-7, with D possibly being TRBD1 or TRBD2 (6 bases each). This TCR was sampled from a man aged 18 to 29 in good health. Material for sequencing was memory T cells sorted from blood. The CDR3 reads CAISDGGRSHYEQYF. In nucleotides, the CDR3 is TGTGCCATCAGTGATGGGGGGCGTAGCCACTACGAGCAGTACTTC.